Below, 7 T cell receptor beta chains from the same sample are listed, as sequenced in a study of T cells expressing NK-cell markers. With the 5' RACE reads reprocessed, TCRdb shows one record per CDR3 protein and no DNA. The listing contains about 150,000 distinct CDR3 sequences. Sequenced input: blood T cells: a sorted CD56 or NKG2C T cell subset, CD4+ or CD8+ T cells, or bulk PBMC T cells (not recorded which). These receptors came from a woman aged 50 to 60 in good health.

The rearrangement joins TRBV5-1 to TRBJ1-2. The CDR3 spans 12 residues. Germline V gives CDR1 SGHRS, CDR2 YFSETQ. The CDR3 spells CASSAGMEGYTF.

V and J are TRBV3-1 and TRBJ2-1; the D gene TCRdb calls, TRBD1, cannot be checked with no DNA. The CDR3 is 14 residues long. The germline CDR1 and CDR2 sequences are LGHDT and YNNKEL (reference sequence). The CDR3 region is CASSPWPPENEQFF.

The chain's CDR3 is CASSEREEETQYF. This chain connects TRBV6-4 to TRBJ2-5; TCRdb designates TRBD2, a call that cannot be tested without DNA. CDR3 length: 13 residues. Germline CDR1 is MRHNA and CDR2 is SNTAGT.

The chain has TRBV4-2 and TRBJ2-1. Germline loops: CDR1 LGHNA, CDR2 YNFKEQ. The CDR3 runs 15 residues. The CDR3 loop is CASSHSPPSYNEQFF.

This chain connects TRBV7-9 to TRBJ2-2. The germline CDR1 and CDR2 sequences are SEHNR and FQNEAQ (reference sequence). The CDR3 has 14 amino acids. CDR3 loop: CASSLVLRTGELFF.

The chain uses TRBV11-2 and TRBJ2-7. CDR1 is SGHAT, CDR2 FQNNGV, per germline. The CDR3 consists of 16 residues. The CDR3 region is CASSLDLADHSYEQYF. The full variable domain, with the rest looked up from reference TRBV11-2 and TRBJ2-7, is EAGVAQSPRYKIIEKRQSVAFWCNPISGHATLYWYQQILGQGPKLLIQFQNNGVVDDSQLPKDRFSAERLKGVDSTLKIQPAKLEDSAVYLCASSLDLADHSYEQYFGPGTRLTVT.

The chain carries TRBV24-1 and TRBJ2-1; TCRdb calls TRBD1, which cannot be checked without DNA. This CDR3 is 13 amino acids long. The germline CDR1 and CDR2 sequences are KGHDR and SFDVKD. CDR3 amino acids: CATSDLQGNEQFF.